These T cell receptor beta chains were read from a single sample in a study of OX40 agonist ivuxolimab in advanced cancers. Produced via immunoSEQ multiplex PCR; TCRdb's table is partial and in-frame only. The sample has 65,000 or so clones, about 92% seen once. Sequences were derived from CD4+ or CD8+ T cells sorted from blood, sampled in a trial of the OX40 agonist ivuxolimab. Every receptor here comes from an adult with an advanced solid tumor such as melanoma, head and neck, liver or kidney cancer. Each CDR3 is given with its conserved first and last residue. Each record gives: CDR3 protein, CDR3 DNA, clone size, J gene, D gene, V gene. The D gene is left open where the match is weak. Clone size is not always given. Where it is, it says once, few, many or a class for expanded clones.

cdr3_aa: CASSLGGNEQFF
cdr3_nt: TGTGCCAGCAGTTTAGGTGGGAATGAGCAGTTCTTC
clone_size: .
j_call: TRBJ2-1
d_call: .
v_call: TRBV27

cdr3_aa: CASRITGTGFGYTF
cdr3_nt: TGTGCCAGCAGAATAACCGGGACAGGTTTTGGCTACACCTTC
clone_size: .
j_call: TRBJ1-2
d_call: TRBD1
v_call: TRBV27

cdr3_aa: CASSLGQAEKLFF
cdr3_nt: TGTGCCAGCAGCTTGGGACAGGCGGAAAAACTGTTTTTT
clone_size: .
j_call: TRBJ1-4
d_call: .
v_call: TRBV5-4

cdr3_aa: CASSDGTETYEQYF
cdr3_nt: TGTGCCAGCAGTGATGGGACAGAGACCTACGAGCAGTACTTC
clone_size: .
j_call: TRBJ2-7
d_call: TRBD1
v_call: TRBV6-1

cdr3_aa: CASSLLRQGARHYNEQFF
cdr3_nt: TGTGCCAGCAGCCTACTGAGACAGGGGGCGCGTCACTACAATGAGCAGTTCTTC
clone_size: .
j_call: TRBJ2-1
d_call: TRBD1
v_call: TRBV4-2

cdr3_aa: CAISEGAEQYF
cdr3_nt: TGTGCCATCAGTGAAGGCGCCGAGCAGTACTTC
clone_size: .
j_call: TRBJ2-7
d_call: .
v_call: TRBV10-3

cdr3_aa: CASSLGPLPSEQETQYF
cdr3_nt: TGTGCCAGCAGCTTGGGACCGCTCCCTAGCGAACAAGAGACCCAGTACTTC
clone_size: .
j_call: TRBJ2-5
d_call: .
v_call: TRBV5-6

cdr3_aa: CASTGPNNEQFF
cdr3_nt: TGTGCCAGCACGGGGCCCAACAATGAGCAGTTCTTC
clone_size: .
j_call: TRBJ2-1
d_call: .
v_call: TRBV6-6

cdr3_aa: CASSYSAGQATF
cdr3_nt: TGTGCCAGCAGTTACTCGGCAGGGCAAGCGACCTTC
clone_size: .
j_call: TRBJ1-2
d_call: .
v_call: TRBV6-5

cdr3_aa: CASSYRENTGELFF
cdr3_nt: TGTGCCAGCAGCTACAGGGAAAACACCGGGGAGCTGTTTTTT
clone_size: .
j_call: TRBJ2-2
d_call: .
v_call: TRBV6-5

cdr3_aa: CASSLVPLAANEQFF
cdr3_nt: TGTGCCAGCAGCTTAGTCCCTCTAGCAGCCAATGAGCAGTTCTTC
clone_size: .
j_call: TRBJ2-1
d_call: .
v_call: TRBV7-6

cdr3_aa: CASSDLDTSPYEQYF
cdr3_nt: TGTGCCAGCAGTGATCTAGATACCTCCCCCTACGAGCAGTACTTC
clone_size: .
j_call: TRBJ2-7
d_call: .
v_call: TRBV2

cdr3_aa: CASSPSTHRLGEGLTGELFF
cdr3_nt: TGTGCCAGCAGCCCTTCCACCCACAGGTTAGGGGAGGGCCTGACCGGGGAGCTGTTTTTT
clone_size: .
j_call: TRBJ2-2
d_call: TRBD2
v_call: TRBV28

cdr3_aa: CATSRVEGGTEAFF
cdr3_nt: TGTGCCACCAGCAGAGTCGAAGGGGGCACTGAAGCTTTCTTT
clone_size: .
j_call: TRBJ1-1
d_call: .
v_call: TRBV15

cdr3_aa: CASGPESVSGNTIYF
cdr3_nt: TGTGCCAGCGGCCCCGAAAGTGTCTCTGGAAACACCATATATTTT
clone_size: .
j_call: TRBJ1-3
d_call: .
v_call: TRBV6-4

cdr3_aa: CASSLGSGQNTEAFF
cdr3_nt: TGTGCCAGCAGTTTAGGCTCGGGACAGAACACTGAAGCTTTCTTT
clone_size: .
j_call: TRBJ1-1
d_call: .
v_call: TRBV27

cdr3_aa: CASSWESGELFF
cdr3_nt: TGCGCCAGCAGCTGGGAAAGCGGGGAGCTGTTTTTT
clone_size: .
j_call: TRBJ2-2
d_call: .
v_call: TRBV5-1

cdr3_aa: CASSLGTGGTEAFF
cdr3_nt: TGTGCCAGCAGCCTAGGGACAGGGGGCACTGAAGCTTTCTTT
clone_size: few
j_call: TRBJ1-1
d_call: TRBD1
v_call: TRBV9

cdr3_aa: CASSGDHQETQYF
cdr3_nt: TGCGCCAGCAGTGGGGACCACCAAGAGACCCAGTACTTC
clone_size: .
j_call: TRBJ2-5
d_call: .
v_call: TRBV10-1

cdr3_aa: CASSWTGGYEQYF
cdr3_nt: TGTGCCAGCAGCTGGACCGGGGGCTACGAGCAGTACTTC
clone_size: .
j_call: TRBJ2-7
d_call: .
v_call: TRBV7-2

cdr3_aa: CASSAAGAEQYF
cdr3_nt: TGTGCCAGCAGCGCAGCGGGAGCAGAGCAGTATTTT
clone_size: .
j_call: TRBJ2-3
d_call: .
v_call: TRBV21-1

cdr3_aa: CASSTGLVPQVNEQYF
cdr3_nt: TGTGCCAGCAGCACGGGACTAGTGCCCCAAGTGAACGAGCAGTACTTC
clone_size: .
j_call: TRBJ2-7
d_call: TRBD2
v_call: TRBV13

cdr3_aa: CASSQESRGGLFAFF
cdr3_nt: TGCGCCAGCAGCCAAGAGAGTCGGGGTGGTCTTTTCGCTTTCTTT
clone_size: .
j_call: TRBJ1-1
d_call: .
v_call: TRBV4-1

cdr3_aa: CASSLVGTSAETQYF
cdr3_nt: TGTGCCAGCAGCTTAGTAGGGACTAGCGCGGAGACCCAGTACTTC
clone_size: .
j_call: TRBJ2-5
d_call: TRBD2
v_call: TRBV7-2

cdr3_aa: CASSPGGRITEAFF
cdr3_nt: TGTGCCAGCAGCCCAGGGGGGAGAATTACTGAAGCTTTCTTT
clone_size: few
j_call: TRBJ1-1
d_call: TRBD1
v_call: TRBV14

cdr3_aa: CASSLVKGGVTEAFF
cdr3_nt: TGTGCCAGCAGCTTAGTAAAGGGGGGTGTGACTGAAGCTTTCTTT
clone_size: .
j_call: TRBJ1-1
d_call: .
v_call: TRBV7-9

cdr3_aa: CASSEGGSPYGYTF
cdr3_nt: TGCGCCAGCAGCGAGGGGGGTTCGCCCTATGGCTACACCTTC
clone_size: .
j_call: TRBJ1-2
d_call: .
v_call: TRBV4-1

cdr3_aa: CSVYFSGRSTDTQYF
cdr3_nt: TGCAGCGTTTATTTTAGCGGGAGAAGCACAGATACGCAGTATTTT
clone_size: .
j_call: TRBJ2-3
d_call: TRBD2
v_call: TRBV29-1

cdr3_aa: CASTLGGGYEQYF
cdr3_nt: TGTGCCAGCACCTTAGGGGGGGGGTACGAGCAGTACTTC
clone_size: .
j_call: TRBJ2-7
d_call: .
v_call: TRBV6-6

cdr3_aa: CASSLRTGLGETQYF
cdr3_nt: TGTGCCAGCAGCCTCCGGACAGGGTTGGGAGAGACCCAGTACTTC
clone_size: .
j_call: TRBJ2-5
d_call: TRBD1
v_call: TRBV9

cdr3_aa: CASRDLRGTEAFF
cdr3_nt: TGTGCCAGCAGGGACCTGCGGGGCACTGAAGCTTTCTTT
clone_size: .
j_call: TRBJ1-1
d_call: .
v_call: TRBV2

cdr3_aa: CASSYQRGHTEAFF
cdr3_nt: TGTGCCAGCAGTTACCAGAGGGGTCACACTGAAGCTTTCTTT
clone_size: .
j_call: TRBJ1-1
d_call: .
v_call: TRBV6-6

cdr3_aa: CASSGGTSGISEQYF
cdr3_nt: TGTGCCAGCAGCGGGGGGACTAGCGGGATATCCGAGCAGTACTTC
clone_size: .
j_call: TRBJ2-7
d_call: TRBD2
v_call: TRBV9

cdr3_aa: CASVDPPQSEQYF
cdr3_nt: TGTGCCAGCGTAGACCCTCCGCAAAGCGAGCAGTACTTC
clone_size: .
j_call: TRBJ2-7
d_call: .
v_call: TRBV6-5

cdr3_aa: CASSYSSTGELFF
cdr3_nt: TGTGCCAGCAGTTACTCGTCCACCGGGGAGCTGTTTTTT
clone_size: .
j_call: TRBJ2-2
d_call: .
v_call: TRBV6-5

cdr3_aa: CASRYPGPQKGITGELFF
cdr3_nt: TGCGCCAGCAGATACCCGGGACCCCAAAAAGGAATCACCGGGGAGCTGTTTTTT
clone_size: .
j_call: TRBJ2-2
d_call: .
v_call: TRBV5-1

cdr3_aa: CASSQVGAGDFYEQYF
cdr3_nt: TGTGCCAGCAGCCAAGTGGGAGCAGGAGATTTCTACGAGCAGTACTTC
clone_size: .
j_call: TRBJ2-7
d_call: .
v_call: TRBV4-2

cdr3_aa: CASSPTGPDEQYF
cdr3_nt: TGTGCCAGCTCACCAACGGGTCCGGACGAGCAGTACTTC
clone_size: .
j_call: TRBJ2-7
d_call: .
v_call: TRBV18

cdr3_aa: CASSATRLAVPYEQYF
cdr3_nt: TGCGCCAGCAGCGCAACCCGACTAGCGGTCCCCTACGAGCAGTACTTC
clone_size: .
j_call: TRBJ2-7
d_call: TRBD2
v_call: TRBV5-1

cdr3_aa: CASSSSSRGEQYF
cdr3_nt: TGTGCCAGCAGCTCCAGTAGCCGTGGCGAGCAGTACTTC
clone_size: .
j_call: TRBJ2-7
d_call: .
v_call: TRBV11-2

cdr3_aa: CASSITGENTEAFF
cdr3_nt: TGTGCCAGCAGCATTACAGGGGAAAATACTGAAGCTTTCTTT
clone_size: .
j_call: TRBJ1-1
d_call: TRBD1
v_call: TRBV4-2

cdr3_aa: CASSLGQGGANEQFF
cdr3_nt: TGTGCCAGCAGTTTAGGGCAGGGTGGGGCGAATGAGCAGTTCTTC
clone_size: .
j_call: TRBJ2-1
d_call: .
v_call: TRBV27